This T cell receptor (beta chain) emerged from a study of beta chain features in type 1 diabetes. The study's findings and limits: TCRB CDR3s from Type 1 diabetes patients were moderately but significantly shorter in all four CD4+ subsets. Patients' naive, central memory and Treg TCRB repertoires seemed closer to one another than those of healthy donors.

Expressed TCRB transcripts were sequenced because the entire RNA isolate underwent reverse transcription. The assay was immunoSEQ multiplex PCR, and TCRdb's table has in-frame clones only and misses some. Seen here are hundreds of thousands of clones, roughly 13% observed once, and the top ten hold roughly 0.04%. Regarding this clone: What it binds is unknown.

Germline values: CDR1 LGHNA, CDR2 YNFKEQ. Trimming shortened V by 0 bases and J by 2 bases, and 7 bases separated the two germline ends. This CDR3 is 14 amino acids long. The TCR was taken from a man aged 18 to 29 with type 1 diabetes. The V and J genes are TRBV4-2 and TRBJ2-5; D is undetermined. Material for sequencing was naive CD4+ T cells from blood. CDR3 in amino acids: CASSQEGVQETQYF. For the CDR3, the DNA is TGTGCCAGCAGCCAAGAGGGTGTACAAGAGACCCAGTACTTC.